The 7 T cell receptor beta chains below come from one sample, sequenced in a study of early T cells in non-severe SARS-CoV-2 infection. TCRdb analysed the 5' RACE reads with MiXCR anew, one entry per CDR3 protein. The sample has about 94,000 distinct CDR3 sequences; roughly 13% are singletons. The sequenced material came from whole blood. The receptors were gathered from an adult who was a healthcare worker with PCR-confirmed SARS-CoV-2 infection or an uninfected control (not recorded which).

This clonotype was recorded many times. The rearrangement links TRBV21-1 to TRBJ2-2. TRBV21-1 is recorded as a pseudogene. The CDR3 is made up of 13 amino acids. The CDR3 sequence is CASSRVHTGELFF. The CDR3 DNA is TGTGCCAGCAGCAGGGTTCACACCGGGGAGCTGTTTTTT.

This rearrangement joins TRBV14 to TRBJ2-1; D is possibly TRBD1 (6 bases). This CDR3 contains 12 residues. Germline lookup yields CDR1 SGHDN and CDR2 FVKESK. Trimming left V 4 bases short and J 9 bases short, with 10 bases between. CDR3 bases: TGTGCCAGCAGCCCCAGGGGTATTGAGCAGTTCTTC. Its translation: CASSPRGIEQFF.

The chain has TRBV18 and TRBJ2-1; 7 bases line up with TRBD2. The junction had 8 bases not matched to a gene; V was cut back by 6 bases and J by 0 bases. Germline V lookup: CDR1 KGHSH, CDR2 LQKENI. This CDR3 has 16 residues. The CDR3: CASSQQAGSSYNEQFF. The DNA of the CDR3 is TGTGCCAGCTCTCAACAAGCGGGGAGCTCCTACAATGAGCAGTTCTTC.

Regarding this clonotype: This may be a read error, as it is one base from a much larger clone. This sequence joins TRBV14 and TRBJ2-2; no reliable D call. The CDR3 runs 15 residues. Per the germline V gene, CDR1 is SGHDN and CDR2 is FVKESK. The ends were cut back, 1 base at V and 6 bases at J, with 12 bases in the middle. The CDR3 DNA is TGTGCCAGCAGCCAAGGTTCTGTCAGCGCCGGGGAGCTGTTTTTT. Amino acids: CASSQGSVSAGELFF. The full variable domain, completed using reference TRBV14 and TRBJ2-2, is EAGVTQFPSHSVIEKGQTVTLRCDPISGHDNLYWYRRVMGKEIKFLLHFVKESKQDESGMPNNRFLAERTGGTYSTLKVQPAELEDSGVYFCASSQGSVSAGELFFGEGSRLTVL.

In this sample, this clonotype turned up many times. The CDR3 DNA sequence: TGTGCCAGCTCACCACCGAGTAGAATAGGCGGCCACTACGAGCAGTACTTC. Protein product: CASSPPSRIGGHYEQYF. The gene calls are TRBV18 and TRBJ2-7; D gene unclear. The length of the CDR3 is 17 residues. Trimming removed 0 bases at V and 3 bases at J, with 18 bases between. Germline CDR1 KGHSH, CDR2 LQKENI.

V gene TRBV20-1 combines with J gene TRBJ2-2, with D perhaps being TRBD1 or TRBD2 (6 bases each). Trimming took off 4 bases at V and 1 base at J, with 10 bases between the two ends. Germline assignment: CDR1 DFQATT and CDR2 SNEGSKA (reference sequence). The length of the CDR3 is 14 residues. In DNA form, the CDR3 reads TGCAGTGCTAAGAGGGGGGAGAACACCGGGGAGCTGTTTTTT. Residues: CSAKRGENTGELFF.

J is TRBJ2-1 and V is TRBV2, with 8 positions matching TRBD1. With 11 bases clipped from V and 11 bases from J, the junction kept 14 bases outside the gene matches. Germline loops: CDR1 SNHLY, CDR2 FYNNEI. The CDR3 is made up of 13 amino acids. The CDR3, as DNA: TGTGCCGTCCCTGGAACAGGGGGGCATAAGCAGTTCTTC. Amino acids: CAVPGTGGHKQFF.